Listed below are T cell receptor beta chains from one sample, sequenced in a study of identical twins. MiXCR was run by TCRdb on the 5' RACE reads, yielding one entry per CDR3 protein. This sample carries 200,000 to 250,000 distinct CDR3 sequences, 7% to 8.5% of them seen once, and the ten largest clones take under 7%. These data were likewise used in another study, on yellow fever vaccine responses in identical twins.

Sequenced: CD8+ T cells sorted from blood. These receptors all stem from a woman in her late teens or twenties in good health. Both conserved end residues are part of each CDR3. Fields, in order: clone size, D gene, J gene, V gene, CDR3 DNA, CDR3 protein. A D gene is named only where the DNA matches it firmly. Not every row has a clone size; where given, it reads once, few, many or a size class.

once,TRBD1,TRBJ2-4,TRBV7-8,TGTGCCAGCAGCACCCCCGGGACAGAAAACATTCAGTACTTC,CASSTPGTENIQYF
many,-,TRBJ2-7,TRBV28,TGTGCCAGCAGTTTATTGGGATACGAGCAGTACTTC,CASSLLGYEQYF
few,TRBD2,TRBJ2-3,TRBV20-1,TGCAGTGCTTCCCGGGGGGATGAGGCAGATACGCAGTATTTT,CSASRGDEADTQYF
few,-,TRBJ2-7,TRBV12-3/TRBV12-4,TGTGCCAGCAGCACCCCGACAGAAAGCTCCTACGAGCAGTACTTC,CASSTPTESSYEQYF
-,-,TRBJ1-1,TRBV29-1,TGCAGCGTTGATGGGATCCACATGAACACTGAAGCTTTCTTT,CSVDGIHMNTEAFF
many,-,TRBJ1-1,TRBV28,TGTGCCAGCAGCCCTCTGATGCGAGCCATGAACACTGAAGCTTTCTTT,CASSPLMRAMNTEAFF
-,-,TRBJ2-1,TRBV12-3/TRBV12-4,TGTGCCAGCAGTTTAAGTGGGGAGCCATACAATGAGCAGTTCTTC,CASSLSGEPYNEQFF
-,-,TRBJ2-7,TRBV10-2,TGCGCCAGCAGTGTTGGCAAGACCTACGAGCAGTACTTC,CASSVGKTYEQYF
-,TRBD2,TRBJ2-7,TRBV27,TGTGCCAGCAGTCTTAGCGGGAGTCTAACATACGAGCAGTACTTC,CASSLSGSLTYEQYF
many,-,TRBJ2-7,TRBV4-1,TGCGCCAGCAGCCCATCTTGGCGGCCTGCCCCGACCTACGAGCAGTACTTC,CASSPSWRPAPTYEQYF
many,-,TRBJ2-1,TRBV2,TGTGCCACCCCACTTTGGAGGAATGAGCAGTTCTTC,CATPLWRNEQFF
few,-,TRBJ2-3,TRBV15,TGTGCCACCAGCAGAGATCCCGTAGATACGCAGTATTTT,CATSRDPVDTQYF
few,-,TRBJ2-2,TRBV5-1,TGCGCCAGCAGCTTCTGGGGGGGCGACACCGGGGAGCTGTTTTTT,CASSFWGGDTGELFF
few,TRBD1,TRBJ2-1,TRBV7-6,TGTGCCAGCAGCTCGCCCGCCGGGACAGGGATAGAGCAGTTCTTC,CASSSPAGTGIEQFF
few,TRBD1,TRBJ2-7,TRBV28,TGTGCCAGCAGTGTATCCGGACAGGATCCCTACGAGCAGTACTTC,CASSVSGQDPYEQYF
-,-,TRBJ2-5,TRBV11-2,TGTGCCAGCAGCTTAGATCTGCCGACAGAAGAGACCCAGTACTTC,CASSLDLPTEETQYF
few,TRBD2,TRBJ2-2,TRBV5-1,TGCGCCAGCAGCTGGACCGGACTCGGGAGGGAAGCGAACACCGGGGAGCTGTTTTTT,CASSWTGLGREANTGELFF
many,TRBD2,TRBJ2-3,TRBV3-1,TGTGCCAGCAGCCAAGATGCTAGCGGGAGTATAACAGATACGCAGTATTTT,CASSQDASGSITDTQYF
-,TRBD2,TRBJ2-3,TRBV4-2,TGTGCCAGCAGCCCGAGACCCGGCGGCGGGAGTGTGGATACGCAGTATTTT,CASSPRPGGGSVDTQYF
many,-,TRBJ2-5,TRBV20-1,TGCAGTGCTACTAAGGACACCGAAGAGACCCAGTACTTC,CSATKDTEETQYF
-,TRBD1,TRBJ1-4,TRBV7-6,TGTGCCAGCAGCTTAGACAGGGGGCGAGATGAAAAACTGTTTTTT,CASSLDRGRDEKLFF
few,TRBD2,TRBJ2-3,TRBV28,TGTGCCAGCAGTTTACTGCCTCCCGGGGGGGCCTTACCAGATACGCAGTATTTT,CASSLLPPGGALPDTQYF
few,-,TRBJ2-5,TRBV2,TGTGCCAGCAGTGCTACCCTAATGTACCAAGAGACCCAGTACTTC,CASSATLMYQETQYF
many,TRBD1,TRBJ1-1,TRBV5-1,TGCGCCAGCAGCTCTCCTGACAGGGGGCTTTCCACTGAAGCTTTCTTT,CASSSPDRGLSTEAFF
-,TRBD2,TRBJ2-1,TRBV12-3/TRBV12-4,TGTGCCAGCAGTTTGTCTAGCGGCTCAGGTGAGCAGTTCTTC,CASSLSSGSGEQFF
-,-,TRBJ2-2,TRBV5-1,TGCGCCAGGGGGGCGAGAGCGAACACCGGGGAGCTGTTTTTT,CARGARANTGELFF
-,-,TRBJ2-3,TRBV3-1,TGTGCCAGCAGCCTGGAGGGCATCACAGATACGCAGTATTTT,CASSLEGITDTQYF
few,TRBD2,TRBJ2-5,TRBV27,TGTGCCAGCAGACTAGCGGGGCAAGAGACCCAGTACTTC,CASRLAGQETQYF
many,TRBD2,TRBJ2-2,TRBV29-1,TGCAGCGTTGTCGGGCTAGCGGGAGTACCCGGGGAGCTGTTTTTT,CSVVGLAGVPGELFF
few,TRBD1,TRBJ2-5,TRBV5-6,TGTGCCAGCAGCCTGCCGGGACAGGGGGTAGGGACCCAGTACTTC,CASSLPGQGVGTQYF
few,-,TRBJ2-7,TRBV9,TGTGCCAGCAGTAGTGAGGGCCTCTACGAGCAGTACTTC,CASSSEGLYEQYF